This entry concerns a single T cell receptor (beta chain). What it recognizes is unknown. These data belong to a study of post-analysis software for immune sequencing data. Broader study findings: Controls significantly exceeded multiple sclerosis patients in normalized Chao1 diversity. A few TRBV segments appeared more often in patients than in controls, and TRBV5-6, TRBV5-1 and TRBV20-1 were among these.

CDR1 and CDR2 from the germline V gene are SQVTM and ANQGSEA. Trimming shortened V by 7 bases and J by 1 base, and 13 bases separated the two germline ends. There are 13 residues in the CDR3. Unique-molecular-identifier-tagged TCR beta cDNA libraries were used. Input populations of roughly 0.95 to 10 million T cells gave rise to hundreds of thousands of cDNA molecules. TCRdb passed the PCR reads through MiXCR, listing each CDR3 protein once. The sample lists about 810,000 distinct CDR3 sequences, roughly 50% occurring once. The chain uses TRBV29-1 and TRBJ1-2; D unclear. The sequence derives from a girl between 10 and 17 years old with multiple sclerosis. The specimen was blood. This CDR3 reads CSAKLDYNYGYTF. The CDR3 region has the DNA TGCAGCGCAAAGTTGGACTATAACTATGGCTACACCTTC.